This record covers a single T cell receptor beta chain. This clonotype was detected many times. What antigen it recognizes has not been identified. Base qualities are missing; no much larger clone stands one base away. Ophthalmopathy patients had moderately to severely active disease, Clinical Activity Score of at least 3, NOSPECS grade of at least 4, and duration under 3 months. Any patient with an uncontrolled infection, another autoimmune disease, pregnancy or lactation was excluded. Diagnoses relied on clinical symptoms, serum thyroxine and TRAb, thyroid ultrasound and orbital computed tomography. PBMCs were separated from 7.5 to 10 ml of fresh peripheral blood using Ficoll-Paque density gradient centrifugation. Total RNA was extracted with Trizol reagent, and quality was checked on an Agilent 2100 Bioanalyzer. This entry is derived from a study of T cells in Graves' hyperthyroidism and ophthalmopathy (dated by TCRdb to between 2018 and 2020). The study in broad terms: Peripheral blood was collected at initial diagnosis, before any treatment. Whether ophthalmopathy could be predicted prospectively was tested in an independent validation cohort made up of approximately 19 hyperthyroidism patients plus 17 patients who later progressed to ophthalmopathy. According to the paper, TCR Vbeta CDR3 sequencing was carried out on over 130 peripheral blood samples, which came from fewer than 50 ophthalmopathy, under 80 hyperthyroidism and about 17 progressor patients. TCR V-J signatures able to tell the groups apart were searched for in a discovery cohort of some 100 patients, of whom more than 40 had Graves' ophthalmopathy and around 56 had stable Graves' hyperthyroidism. Following sampling, methimazole starting at 30 mg daily was given to hyperthyroidism patients, and high-dose intravenous methylprednisolone was given to ophthalmopathy patients. The 100 discovery patients were divided at random into training and test sets in a 7:3 ratio. The study also compared thyroid tissue and blood T-cell repertoires from 6 or 7 Graves' hyperthyroidism patients.

General findings and caveats noted by the study authors: Ophthalmopathy was separated from stable hyperthyroidism by a 13 V-J signature model, with 85% to 90% sensitivity and roughly 84% specificity obtained in cross-validation and 80%/75% obtained in testing. No statistical method was used to fix the sample size in advance, and group allocation was not hidden from the investigators. Blood samples also contained most of the expanded thyroid clonotypes (frequency above 0.001), which suggests that blood repertoires may reflect thyroid immune responses. During validation, the model predicted progression to ophthalmopathy a median of approximately 6.5 months ahead of onset, with almost 71% sensitivity and roughly 72% specificity.

The TCR beta CDR3 regions were amplified from RNA transcripts. A first-round RT-PCR of the TCR CDR3 used the HTBI primer set with the Qiagen OneStep RT-PCR kit. A second multiplex PCR round built the libraries, followed by size selection and purification. Sequencing of the libraries was done on an Illumina HiSeq2000 using paired-end 100 bp reads. The authors' analysis ran thus. SOAPnuke was used to process the raw data, throwing out any read that contained adapters or uncalled bases, had a mean Phred below 15, or lacked an exact constant-primer or identifier match. High-quality paired reads were merged using COPE v1.2.5, and each unique nucleotide sequence was defined as a clonotype. MiTCR v1.1 was used to align clonotypes to the IMGT TRBV, TRBD and TRBJ reference segments. The analysis included only V-J combinations with a frequency above 0.0001, which together covered 99% to 99.2% of the repertoires. A TCS score was defined as the ratio of F50 (clonal expansion) to E x V (chaos), with BLOSUM62-based TCRdist applied between CDR3 peptides within each V-J. Welch's t-statistics and random forest reduced 450 to 600 V-J features to 10 to 15, which were used in a naive Bayes classifier (R e1071). The public reads were reanalyzed by TCRdb: fastp trimming at Q25, MiXCR alignment, in-frame beta chains only. Every distinct CDR3 protein forms one entry, paired with its most common genes and DNA. The V and J calls and clone size come from TCRdb's table, not from the authors' own analysis. The sample data list a few hundred thousand distinct CDR3 sequences, and around 16% of these were observed just once. Under 3.5% of the sample rests with the top ten.

There are 14 amino acids in the CDR3, from cysteine to phenylalanine inclusive. Of the read, only the CDR3 DNA is kept; its 42 bases are in frame from base 1. The V and J ends are trimmed by 1 base and 2 bases, leaving 6 bases between them. As encoded in the germline V gene (reference sequence), CDR1 is LGHDT while CDR2 is YNNKEL. The rearrangement combines TRBV3-1 with TRBJ1-5; confidence is insufficient to name the D gene. This receptor was taken from a woman in her thirties or forties with Graves' ophthalmopathy. The source material was blood. The CDR3 region reads CASSQAGGNQPQHF. The bases read TGTGCCAGCAGCCAAGCAGGAGGCAATCAGCCCCAGCATTTT. With the portions outside the CDR3 filled from the reference TRBV3-1 and TRBJ1-5 genes, the complete variable region becomes DTAVSQTPKYLVTQMGNDKSIKCEQNLGHDTMYWYKQDSKKFLKIMFSYNNKELIINETVPNRFSPKSPDKAHLNLHINSLELGDSAVYFCASSQAGGNQPQHFGDGTRLSIL.